The 16 T cell receptor beta chains listed next were all sequenced from one sample in a study of cytomegalovirus exposure and HLA in healthy donors. It was with 60 Vbeta and 13 Jbeta primers that the PCR ran. Assay: immunoSEQ multiplex PCR; the TCRdb copy retains only in-frame clones and omits some. The repertoire includes fewer than 250,000 clones, more than 65% of them detected once, and 2.5% to 3.5% sits in the top ten. Sequenced: PBMCs. These TCRs come from a woman between 25 and 40 years old in good health and CMV-seropositive.

The CDR3 region has the DNA TGTGCCAGCAGGGAGGGACAGGGTCTCGACTATGGCTACACCTTC. This translates into CASREGQGLDYGYTF. The chain couples TRBV6-4 to TRBJ1-2; 9 bases align to TRBD1. Per the germline V gene, CDR1 is MRHNA and CDR2 is SNTAGT. J was trimmed by 3 bases and V by 6 bases; bases with no gene match: 8. The CDR3 spans 15 residues.

This clone was observed a single time. The chain uses TRBV27 and TRBJ2-3; TRBD1 matches 11 bases. Germline loops: CDR1 MNHEY, CDR2 SMNVEV (reference sequence). The CDR3 extends over 14 amino acids. Trimming cost V 6 bases and J 6 bases; bases outside gene matches: 5. The CDR3 DNA sequence: TGTGCCAGCAGCCCGGACAGGGGGCGTGATACGCAGTATTTT. It is translated as CASSPDRGRDTQYF.

The chain uses TRBV19 and TRBJ2-5; possible D gene TRBD1, 6 bases. V was shortened by 6 bases and J by 6 bases, with 17 bases between the two germline ends. The germline V gene encodes CDR1 LNHDA and CDR2 SQIVND (reference sequence). The length of the CDR3 is 14 residues. The CDR3 bases are TGTGCCAGTAGGGACAGCGGTAGCGAAAAGACCCAGTACTTC. It encodes CASRDSGSEKTQYF.

The chain has TRBV5-1 and TRBJ1-2, with 8 nucleotides matching TRBD1. J gave up 4 bases and V 4 bases, and 9 bases lay outside the gene matches. The CDR3 length is 15 residues. Germline assignment: CDR1 SGHRS and CDR2 YFSETQ. The CDR3 DNA follows: TGCGCCAGCAGCCCCAGACAGGGGTGGGTCTATGGCTACACCTTC. Encoded protein: CASSPRQGWVYGYTF.

The chain has TRBV6-5 and TRBJ2-7, with TRBD2 matching 7 bases. V was clipped by 6 bases and J by 0 bases; unmatched bases: 8. The CDR3 runs 15 residues. Germline values: CDR1 MNHEY, CDR2 SVGAGI. CDR3 in amino acids: CASSQGASGSYEQYF. In DNA, the CDR3 is TGTGCCAGCAGCCAGGGTGCTAGCGGCTCCTACGAGCAGTACTTC.

The rearrangement links TRBV9 to TRBJ1-2, with D maybe TRBD1 (5 bases). The CDR3 has 14 amino acids. Germline V lookup: CDR1 SGDLS, CDR2 YYNGEE. Trimming removed 4 bases from V and 8 bases from J, with 18 bases in between. As DNA, the CDR3 is TGTGCCAGCAGCTCATCCTCAGGGTTGGGGGGCTACACCTTC. This encodes CASSSSSGLGGYTF.

This clone was counted between two and nine times. The gene calls are TRBV10-3 and TRBJ2-7; 8 nucleotides agree with TRBD2. The CDR3 totals 15 residues. Germline CDR1 and CDR2: ENHRY and SYGVKD. V trimming: 0 bases; J trimming: 0 bases; junction bases outside the gene matches: 1. In DNA, the CDR3 is TGTGCCATCAGTGAGTCTAGCGGGATCTCCTACGAGCAGTACTTC. It specifies CAISESSGISYEQYF.

The gene calls are TRBV9 and TRBJ2-1; 10 bases agree with TRBD2. Germline lookup yields CDR1 SGDLS and CDR2 YYNGEE. This CDR3 region has 14 residues. The CDR3 nucleotides read TGTGCTAAACTGCCGGGACTAGCGTGCCATGAGCAGTTCTTC. Translating gives CAKLPGLACHEQFF.

The V call is TRBV19, the J call TRBJ1-1; maybe TRBD1 (5 bases). Germline lookup yields CDR1 LNHDA and CDR2 SQIVND (reference sequence). The ends were cut back, 1 base at V and 7 bases at J, with 7 bases in the middle. The CDR3 is made up of 12 amino acids. CDR3 coding DNA: TGTGCCAGTAGTATAGGACAGCGTGAAGCTTTCTTT. Translation gives CASSIGQREAFF.

This rearrangement joins TRBV11-2 to TRBJ2-7, with D tentatively TRBD2 (5 bases). The V gene lost 4 bases and the J gene lost 2 bases, with 9 bases spanning the gap. CDR3 size: 13 residues. Germline V gene sequence: CDR1 SGHAT, CDR2 FQNNGV. The CDR3 is CASSYTGAYEQYF. The CDR3 coding sequence is TGTGCCAGCAGCTACACCGGGGCCTACGAGCAGTACTTC.

This clone has just a few counts. This sequence joins TRBV5-4 and TRBJ2-2; D possibly corresponds to TRBD2 (6 bases). The length of the CDR3 is 16 residues. Germline V gene sequence: CDR1 SGHNT, CDR2 YYREEE (reference sequence). Deletions cut 0 bases from V and 1 base from J, with 10 bases between. CDR3 DNA: TGTGCCAGCAGCTTGGGAACGCGGGAGAACACCGGGGAGCTGTTTTTT. It translates to CASSLGTRENTGELFF.

The chain couples TRBV28 to TRBJ1-2; D call uncertain. CDR1 is MDHEN and CDR2 is SYDVKM in the germline V gene. The V gene lost 10 bases and the J gene lost 3 bases, with 9 bases spanning the gap. This CDR3 is 11 amino acids long. DNA for the CDR3: TGTGCCACGGAGGGTGACTATGGCTACACCTTC. Protein sequence: CATEGDYGYTF.

The chain carries TRBV29-1 and TRBJ2-5; 14 nucleotides line up with TRBD2. This CDR3 region has 15 residues. From germline, CDR1 is SQVTM and CDR2 ANQGSEA. With V trimmed by 4 bases and J by 5 bases, 6 bases remained unmatched. The CDR3: CSVVLTSGRAETQYF. CDR3 bases: TGCAGCGTTGTCCTGACTAGCGGGAGGGCCGAGACCCAGTACTTC.

The chain combines TRBV10-2 with TRBJ1-2, with D maybe TRBD1 (6 bases). The CDR3 is made up of 13 amino acids. Trimming stripped 7 bases from V and 2 bases from J, with 11 bases between. Germline-derived CDR1 and CDR2 are WSHSY and SAAADI. The CDR3 is CASNPGANYGYTF. CDR3 nucleotides: TGCGCCAGCAACCCAGGGGCGAACTATGGCTACACCTTC.

This chain uses TRBV6-5 with TRBJ2-3; 9 bases are shared with TRBD1. CDR3 length: 16 amino acids. Germline values: CDR1 MNHEY, CDR2 SVGAGI. The junction had 7 bases not matched to a gene; V was cut back by 0 bases and J by 6 bases. The CDR3 protein is CASSYSGDRDGDTQYF. In DNA, the CDR3 is TGTGCCAGCAGTTACTCCGGGGACAGGGATGGGGATACGCAGTATTTT.

The V call is TRBV11-1, the J call TRBJ2-7, with 7 nucleotides matching TRBD2. The V gene's germline CDR1 is SGHAT and CDR2 FQDESV (reference sequence). This CDR3 is 15 amino acids long. With 5 bases clipped from V and 2 bases from J, the junction kept 9 bases outside the gene matches. The CDR3 coding sequence is TGTGCCAGCAGCCCCGACGCCGGGGGGACCTACGAGCAGTACTTC. This translates into CASSPDAGGTYEQYF. The whole variable domain, remainder taken from reference TRBV11-1 and TRBJ2-7, is EAEVAQSPRYKITEKSQAVAFWCDPISGHATLYWYRQILGQGPELLVQFQDESVVDDSQLPKDRFSAERLKGVDSTLKIQPAELGDSAMYLCASSPDAGGTYEQYFGPGTRLTVT.